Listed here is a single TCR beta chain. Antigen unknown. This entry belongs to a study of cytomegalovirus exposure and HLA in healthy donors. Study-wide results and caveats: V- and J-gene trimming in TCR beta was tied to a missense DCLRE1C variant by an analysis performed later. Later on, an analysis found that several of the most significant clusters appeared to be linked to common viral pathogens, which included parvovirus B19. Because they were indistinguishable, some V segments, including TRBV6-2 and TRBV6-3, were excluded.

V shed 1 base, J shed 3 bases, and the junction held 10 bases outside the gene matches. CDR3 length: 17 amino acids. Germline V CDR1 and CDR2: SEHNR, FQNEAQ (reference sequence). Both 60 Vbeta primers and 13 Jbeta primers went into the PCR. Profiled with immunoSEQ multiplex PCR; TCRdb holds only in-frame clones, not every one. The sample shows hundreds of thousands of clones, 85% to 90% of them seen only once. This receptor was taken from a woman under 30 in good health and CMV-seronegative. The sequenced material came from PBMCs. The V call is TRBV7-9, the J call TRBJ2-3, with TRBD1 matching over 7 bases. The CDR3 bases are TGTGCCAGCAGCTTAGTGTTTAAGCAGGGGGTTACAGATACGCAGTATTTT. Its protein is CASSLVFKQGVTDTQYF.